This T cell receptor beta chain was sequenced for a study of blood T cell repertoires in COVID-19. CDR3 length: 14 amino acids. Between the trimmed V and J ends, which lost 3 bases and 5 bases, there was a span of 11 bases. Germline CDR1 MNHEY, CDR2 SMNVEV (reference sequence). Clones were sequenced by immunoSEQ multiplex PCR, and TCRdb holds only the in-frame ones, with some missing. Here the sample spans more than 85,000 clones, 76% being singletons. This chain uses TRBV27 with TRBJ1-5; TRBD1 might be the D (5 bases). Sequenced material: peripheral blood. This TCR was recovered from a woman older than 75 with acute or convalescent COVID-19. The CDR3 region has the DNA TGTGCCAGCAGTTTGCAGGGCGTCGATCAGCCCCAGCATTTT. This encodes CASSLQGVDQPQHF.